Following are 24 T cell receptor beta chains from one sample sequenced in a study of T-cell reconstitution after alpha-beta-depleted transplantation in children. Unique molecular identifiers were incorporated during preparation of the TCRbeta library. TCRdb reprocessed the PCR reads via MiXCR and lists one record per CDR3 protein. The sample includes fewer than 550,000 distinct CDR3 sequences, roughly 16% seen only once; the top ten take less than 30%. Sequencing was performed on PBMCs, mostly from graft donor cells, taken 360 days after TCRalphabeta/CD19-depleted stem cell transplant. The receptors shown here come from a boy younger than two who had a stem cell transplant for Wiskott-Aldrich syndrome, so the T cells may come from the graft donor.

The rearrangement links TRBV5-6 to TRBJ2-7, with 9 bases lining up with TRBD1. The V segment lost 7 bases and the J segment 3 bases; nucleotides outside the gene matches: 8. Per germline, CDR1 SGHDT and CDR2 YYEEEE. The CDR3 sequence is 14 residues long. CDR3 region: CASGPGTGYYEQYF. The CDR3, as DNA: TGTGCCAGCGGCCCCGGGACAGGGTACTACGAGCAGTACTTC. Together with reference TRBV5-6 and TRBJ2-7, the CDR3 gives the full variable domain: DAGVTQSPTHLIKTRGQQVTLRCSPKSGHDTVSWYQQALGQGPQFIFQYYEEEERQRGNFPDRFSGHQFPNYSSELNVNALLLGDSALYLCASGPGTGYYEQYFGPGTRLTVT.

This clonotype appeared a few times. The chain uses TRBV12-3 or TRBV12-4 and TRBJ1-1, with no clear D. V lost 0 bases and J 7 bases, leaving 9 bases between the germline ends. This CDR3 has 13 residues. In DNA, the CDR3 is TGTGCCAGCAGTTTAGCGCGGTTCAGTGAAGCTTTCTTT. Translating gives CASSLARFSEAFF.

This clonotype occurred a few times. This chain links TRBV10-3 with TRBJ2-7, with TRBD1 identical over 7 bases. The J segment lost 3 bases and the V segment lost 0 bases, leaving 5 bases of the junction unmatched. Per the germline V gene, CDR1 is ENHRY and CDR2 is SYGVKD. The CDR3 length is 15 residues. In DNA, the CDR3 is TGTGCCATCAGTGAGTCCGGACAGGTCCACTACGAGCAGTACTTC. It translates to CAISESGQVHYEQYF.

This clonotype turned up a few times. The CDR3 DNA reads as TGCGCCAGCAGTGAGCGAGGGACCCGCACCTACGAGCAGTACTTC. Translated, it gives CASSERGTRTYEQYF. This rearrangement joins TRBV10-2 to TRBJ2-7; TRBD1 or TRBD2 may be the D gene (5 bases each). This CDR3 comprises 15 residues. Trimming left V 2 bases short and J 2 bases short, with 13 bases between. The germline CDR1 and CDR2 sequences are WSHSY and SAAADI.

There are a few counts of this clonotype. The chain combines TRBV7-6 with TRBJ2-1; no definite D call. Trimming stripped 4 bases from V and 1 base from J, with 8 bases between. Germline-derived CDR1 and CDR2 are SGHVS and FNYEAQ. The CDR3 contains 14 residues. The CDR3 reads CASSSKRSYNEQFF. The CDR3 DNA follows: TGTGCCAGCAGCTCTAAAAGGTCCTACAATGAGCAGTTCTTC.

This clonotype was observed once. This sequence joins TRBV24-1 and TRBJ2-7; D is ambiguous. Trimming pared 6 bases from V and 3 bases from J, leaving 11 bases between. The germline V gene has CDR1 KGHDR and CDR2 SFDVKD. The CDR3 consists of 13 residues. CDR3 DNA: TGTGCCACCAGTACGGGTTTCGGCTACGAGCAGTACTTC. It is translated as CATSTGFGYEQYF.

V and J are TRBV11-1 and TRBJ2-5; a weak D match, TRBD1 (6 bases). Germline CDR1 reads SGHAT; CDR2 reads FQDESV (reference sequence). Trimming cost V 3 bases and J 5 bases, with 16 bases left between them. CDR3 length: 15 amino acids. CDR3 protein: CASSFGQPGGETQYF. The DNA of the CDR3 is TGTGCCAGCAGCTTTGGACAGCCCGGCGGGGAGACCCAGTACTTC.

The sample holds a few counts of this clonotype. CDR3 coding DNA: TGCAGTGCTAGTGGCAGCCAGGATTCACCCCTCCACTTT. Amino acids: CSASGSQDSPLHF. The chain couples TRBV20-1 to TRBJ1-6; D uncertain. CDR1 and CDR2 from the germline V gene are DFQATT and SNEGSKA (reference sequence). The V end lost 3 bases, the J end lost 8 bases, and 11 bases lay between the germline ends. The CDR3 spans 13 residues.

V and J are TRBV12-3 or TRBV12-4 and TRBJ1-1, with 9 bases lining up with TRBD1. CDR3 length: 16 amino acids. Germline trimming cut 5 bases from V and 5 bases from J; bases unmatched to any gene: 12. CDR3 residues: CASSIPGQGRRTEAFF. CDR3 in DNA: TGTGCCAGCAGTATACCGGGACAGGGTAGACGGACTGAAGCTTTCTTT.

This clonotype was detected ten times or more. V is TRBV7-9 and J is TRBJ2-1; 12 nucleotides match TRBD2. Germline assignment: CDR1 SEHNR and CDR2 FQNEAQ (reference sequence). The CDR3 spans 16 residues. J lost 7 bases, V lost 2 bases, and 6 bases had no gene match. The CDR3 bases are TGTGCCAGCAGCTTATCGGGACTAGCGGGCGAGAATGAGCAGTTCTTC. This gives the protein CASSLSGLAGENEQFF.

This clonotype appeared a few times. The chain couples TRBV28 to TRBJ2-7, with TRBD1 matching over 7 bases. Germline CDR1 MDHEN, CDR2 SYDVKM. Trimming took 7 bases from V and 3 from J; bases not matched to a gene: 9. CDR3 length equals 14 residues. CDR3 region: CASTYRGRVYEQYF. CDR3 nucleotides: TGTGCCAGCACCTACAGGGGCAGGGTCTACGAGCAGTACTTC.

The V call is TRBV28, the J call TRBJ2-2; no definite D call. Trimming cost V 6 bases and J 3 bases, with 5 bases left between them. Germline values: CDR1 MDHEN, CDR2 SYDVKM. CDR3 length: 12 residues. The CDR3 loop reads CASRKDTGELFF. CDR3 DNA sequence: TGTGCCAGCAGGAAGGACACCGGGGAGCTGTTTTTT.

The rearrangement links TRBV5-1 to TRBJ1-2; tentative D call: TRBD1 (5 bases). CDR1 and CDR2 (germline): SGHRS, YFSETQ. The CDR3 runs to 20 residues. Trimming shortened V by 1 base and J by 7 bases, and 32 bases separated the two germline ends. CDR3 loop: CASSLSLFPSHRQPAGGYTF. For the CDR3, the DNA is TGCGCCAGCAGCTTGAGTCTGTTCCCTAGTCATCGACAGCCGGCGGGTGGCTACACCTTC.

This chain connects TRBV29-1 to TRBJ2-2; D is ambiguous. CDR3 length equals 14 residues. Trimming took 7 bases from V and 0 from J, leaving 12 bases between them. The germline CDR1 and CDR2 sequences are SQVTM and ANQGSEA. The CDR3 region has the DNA TGCAGCGCCTTTCAGGATTCGAACACCGGGGAGCTGTTTTTT. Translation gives CSAFQDSNTGELFF.

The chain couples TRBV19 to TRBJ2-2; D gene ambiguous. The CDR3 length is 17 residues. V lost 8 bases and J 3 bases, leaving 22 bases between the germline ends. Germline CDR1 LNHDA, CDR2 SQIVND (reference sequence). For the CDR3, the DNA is TGTGCCAGTGCGAAACCCCGGCGGTGGCTAGACACCGGGGAGCTGTTTTTT. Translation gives CASAKPRRWLDTGELFF.

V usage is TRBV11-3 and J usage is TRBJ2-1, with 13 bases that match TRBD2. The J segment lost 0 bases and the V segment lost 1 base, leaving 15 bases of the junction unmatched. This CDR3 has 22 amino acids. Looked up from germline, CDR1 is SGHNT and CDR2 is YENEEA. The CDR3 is CASSLGFFVGLAGRSSYNEQFF. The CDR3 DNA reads TGTGCCAGCAGCTTAGGTTTTTTTGTGGGACTAGCGGGGCGGAGCTCCTACAATGAGCAGTTCTTC.

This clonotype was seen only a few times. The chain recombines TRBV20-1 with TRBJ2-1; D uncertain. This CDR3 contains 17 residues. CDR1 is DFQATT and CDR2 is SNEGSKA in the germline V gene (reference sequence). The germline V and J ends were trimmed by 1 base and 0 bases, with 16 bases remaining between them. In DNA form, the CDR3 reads TGCAGTGCTAGAGTGGTGGTGGCGCAGAGCTCCTACAATGAGCAGTTCTTC. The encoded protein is CSARVVVAQSSYNEQFF.

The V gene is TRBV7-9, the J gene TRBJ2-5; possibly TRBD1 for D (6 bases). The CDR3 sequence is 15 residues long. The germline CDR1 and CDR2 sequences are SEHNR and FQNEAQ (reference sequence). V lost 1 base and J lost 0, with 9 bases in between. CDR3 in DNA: TGTGCCAGCAGCTTAGGGACAGTGTACCAAGAGACCCAGTACTTC. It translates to CASSLGTVYQETQYF. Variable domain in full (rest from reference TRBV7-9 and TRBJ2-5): DTGVSQNPRHKITKRGQNVTFRCDPISEHNRLYWYRQTLGQGPEFLTYFQNEAQLEKSRLLSDRFSAERPKGSFSTLEIQRTEQGDSAMYLCASSLGTVYQETQYFGPGTRLLVL.

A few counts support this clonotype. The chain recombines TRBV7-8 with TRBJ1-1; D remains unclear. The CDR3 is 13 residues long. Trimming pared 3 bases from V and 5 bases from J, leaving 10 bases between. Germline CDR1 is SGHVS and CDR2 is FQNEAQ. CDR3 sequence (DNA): TGTGCCAGCAGCTTGGCCAGCTTGACTGAAGCTTTCTTT. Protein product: CASSLASLTEAFF. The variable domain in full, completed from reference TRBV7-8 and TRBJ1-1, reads GAGVSQSPRYKVAKRGQDVALRCDPISGHVSLFWYQQALGQGPEFLTYFQNEAQLDKSGLPSDRFFAERPEGSVSTLKIQRTQQEDSAVYLCASSLASLTEAFFGQGTRLTVV.

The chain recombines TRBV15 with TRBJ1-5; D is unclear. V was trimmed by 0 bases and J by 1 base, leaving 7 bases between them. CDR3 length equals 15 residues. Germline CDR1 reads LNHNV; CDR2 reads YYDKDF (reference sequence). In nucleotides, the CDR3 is TGTGCCACCAGCAGAGATGTGGGAAGCAATCAGCCCCAGCATTTT. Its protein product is CATSRDVGSNQPQHF. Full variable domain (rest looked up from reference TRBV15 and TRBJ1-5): DAMVIQNPRYQVTQFGKPVTLSCSQTLNHNVMYWYQQKSSQAPKLLFHYYDKDFNNEADTPDNFQSRRPNTSFCFLDIRSPGLGDTAMYLCATSRDVGSNQPQHFGDGTRLSIL.

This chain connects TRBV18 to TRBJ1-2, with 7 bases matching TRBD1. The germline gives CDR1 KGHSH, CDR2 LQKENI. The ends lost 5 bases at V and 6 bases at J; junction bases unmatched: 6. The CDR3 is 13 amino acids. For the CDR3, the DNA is TGTGCCAGCTCATCGACAGGGAAAAATGGCTACACCTTC. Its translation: CASSSTGKNGYTF. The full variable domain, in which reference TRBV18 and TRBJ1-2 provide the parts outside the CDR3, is NAGVMQNPRHLVRRRGQEARLRCSPMKGHSHVYWYRQLPEEGLKFMVYLQKENIIDESGMPKERFSAEFPKEGPSILRIQQVVRGDSAAYFCASSSTGKNGYTFGSGTRLTVV.

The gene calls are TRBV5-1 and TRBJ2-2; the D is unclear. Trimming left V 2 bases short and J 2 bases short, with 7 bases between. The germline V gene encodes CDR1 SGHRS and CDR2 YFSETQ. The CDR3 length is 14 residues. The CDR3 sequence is CASSFMGNTGELFF. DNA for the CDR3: TGCGCCAGCAGCTTCATGGGTAACACCGGGGAGCTGTTTTTT.

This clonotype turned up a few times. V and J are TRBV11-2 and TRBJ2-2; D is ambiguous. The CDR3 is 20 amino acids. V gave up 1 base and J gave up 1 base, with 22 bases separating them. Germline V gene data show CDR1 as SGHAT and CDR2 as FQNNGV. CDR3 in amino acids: CASSLGVLRSKRGNTGELFF. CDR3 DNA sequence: TGTGCCAGCAGCTTAGGTGTCCTCCGCTCCAAGCGAGGGAACACCGGGGAGCTGTTTTTT.

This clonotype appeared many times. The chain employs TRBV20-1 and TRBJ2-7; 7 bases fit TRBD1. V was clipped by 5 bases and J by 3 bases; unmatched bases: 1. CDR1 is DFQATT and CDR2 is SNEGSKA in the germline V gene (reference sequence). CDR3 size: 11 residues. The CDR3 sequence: CSARQGYEQYF. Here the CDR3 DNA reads TGCAGTGCTCGACAGGGCTACGAGCAGTACTTC.